The 22 T cell receptor beta chains below all came from one sample that was sequenced in a study of blood T cell repertoires in COVID-19. Some clones are missing from TCRdb's copy, which holds only in-frame ones; the method was immunoSEQ multiplex PCR. The sample gives 100,000 to 150,000 clones, about 77% of which show up once; more than 20% is in the top ten. The specimen was peripheral blood. These TCRs come from a human donor in a cohort sampled during active COVID-19.

In this sample, this clone turned up once. The chain has TRBV30 and TRBJ1-6; 7 positions agree with TRBD1. CDR3 length equals 15 residues. The germline CDR1 and CDR2 sequences are GTSNPN and SVGIG (reference sequence). V was clipped by 3 bases and J by 9 bases; unmatched bases: 11. CDR3 sequence: CAWRLSDREGSPLHF. The CDR3 DNA follows: TGTGCCTGGAGGCTATCCGACAGGGAAGGTTCACCCCTCCACTTT. Using reference TRBV30 and TRBJ1-6 for the parts outside the CDR3, the full variable domain is SQTIHQWPATLVQPVGSPLSLECTVEGTSNPNLYWYRQAAGRGLQLLFYSVGIGQISSEVPQNLSASRPQDRQFILSSKKLLLSDSGFYLCAWRLSDREGSPLHFGNGTRLTVT.

The chain recombines TRBV5-1 with TRBJ1-1; 9 bases are a match to TRBD1. This CDR3 has 15 residues. The germline V gene has CDR1 SGHRS and CDR2 YFSETQ. Losses at the gene ends were 4 bases for V and 0 bases for J; bases not matched to a gene: 4. CDR3 bases: TGCGCCAGCAGCACAGGGGGCGGCATGAACACTGAAGCTTTCTTT. Its translation is CASSTGGGMNTEAFF.

This clone was seen more than once but under ten times. The J gene is TRBJ2-5, the V gene TRBV11-1, with D tentatively TRBD1 (6 bases). The CDR3 spans 14 residues. Germline CDR1 is SGHAT and CDR2 is FQDESV (reference sequence). Trimming took 5 bases from V and 2 from J, leaving 12 bases between them. For the CDR3, the DNA is TGTGCCAGCAGCCCGGGACAAATACAAGAGACCCAGTACTTC. Translated, it gives CASSPGQIQETQYF. Combining the CDR3 with reference TRBV11-1 and TRBJ2-5 gives the whole variable domain EAEVAQSPRYKITEKSQAVAFWCDPISGHATLYWYRQILGQGPELLVQFQDESVVDDSQLPKDRFSAERLKGVDSTLKIQPAELGDSAMYLCASSPGQIQETQYFGPGTRLLVL.

V is TRBV19 and J is TRBJ1-6; D call uncertain. The CDR3 covers 13 residues. From germline, CDR1 is LNHDA and CDR2 SQIVND (reference sequence). The V and J ends lost 5 bases and 7 bases respectively, with 9 bases between them. CDR3 sequence (DNA): TGTGCCAGTAGTGGAGCGGCGAATTCACCCCTCCACTTT. Translated: CASSGAANSPLHF.

The chain carries TRBV6-5 and TRBJ1-1; D is uncertain. V was clipped by 2 bases and J by 4 bases, with 5 bases between them. The CDR3 length is 12 residues. Germline assignment: CDR1 MNHEY and CDR2 SVGAGI. This CDR3 is CASSYEGTEAFF. CDR3 in DNA: TGTGCCAGCAGTTACGAGGGCACTGAAGCTTTCTTT.

About this clone: This sample includes further DNA sequences coding for the same CDR3. This rearrangement joins TRBV6-2 or TRBV6-3 to TRBJ1-5, with D unresolved. The CDR3 sequence is 15 residues long. Trimming cost V 0 bases and J 3 bases, with 9 bases left between them. Germline assignment: CDR1 MNHEY and CDR2 SVGEGT. The CDR3 DNA follows: TGTGCCAGCAGTTACTCGAGGCAAGCCAATCAGCCCCAGCATTTT. Translating gives CASSYSRQANQPQHF.

The count of this clone is one. The chain has TRBV30 and TRBJ2-5; TRBD1 is a possible D gene (5 bases). This CDR3 contains 13 residues. The germline CDR1 and CDR2 sequences are GTSNPN and SVGIG (reference sequence). The V gene lost 1 base and the J gene lost 4 bases, with 10 bases spanning the gap. CDR3 amino acids: CAWSGGLGETQYF. CDR3 coding DNA: TGTGCCTGGAGTGGGGGCCTGGGAGAGACCCAGTACTTC.

V and J are TRBV6-2 or TRBV6-3 and TRBJ2-1; TRBD1 aligns across 11 bases. V was clipped by 5 bases and J by 9 bases; unmatched bases: 9. The length of the CDR3 is 15 residues. The germline gives CDR1 MNHEY, CDR2 SVGEGT. The CDR3 is CASSITGTGGSEQFF. CDR3 in DNA: TGTGCCAGCAGTATAACCGGGACAGGGGGTAGTGAGCAGTTCTTC.

A note on this clone: A junction end diverges from the germline sequence, so it may reflect a read error. This same CDR3 is encoded by further DNA sequences in the sample. V and J are TRBV10-2 and TRBJ2-2; D not certain. The CDR3 is made up of 13 amino acids. Germline loops: CDR1 WSHSY, CDR2 SAAADI. This chain's CDR3 is CASSEAAAGELFF. The DNA of the CDR3 is TGCGCCAGCAGTGAGGCGGCTGCCGGAGAGCTGTTTTTT.

The chain joins TRBV7-6 to TRBJ1-6; TRBD1 matches 7 bases. Germline CDR1 reads SGHVS; CDR2 reads FNYEAQ. V was pared by 5 bases and J by 4 bases, with 5 bases of the junction left unmatched. The CDR3 runs 15 residues. The CDR3 DNA reads TGTGCCAGCAGCGAAGCGACAGGGTATAATTCACCCCTCCACTTT. It is translated as CASSEATGYNSPLHF.

This clone was observed a single time. The V call is TRBV6-2 or TRBV6-3, the J call TRBJ1-2; the D is unclear. The CDR3 consists of 13 residues. The V and J ends lost 2 bases and 5 bases respectively, with 9 bases between them. CDR1 is MNHEY, CDR2 SVGEGT, per germline. The chain's CDR3 is CASSYDKAYGYTF. The CDR3, as DNA: TGTGCCAGCAGTTACGACAAAGCATATGGCTACACCTTC.

This clone came up once. The CDR3 here is CASSSTGGRDTEAFF. CDR3 bases: TGTGCCAGCAGTTCTACAGGGGGGCGCGACACTGAAGCTTTCTTT. The chain links TRBV6-2 or TRBV6-3 to TRBJ1-1; TRBD1 matches 8 bases. The CDR3 is 15 amino acids. V was clipped by 4 bases and J by 3 bases; unmatched bases: 7. The V gene's germline CDR1 is MNHEY and CDR2 SVGEGT.

This sequence joins TRBV5-1 and TRBJ1-1; tentatively, D is TRBD1 (5 bases). Germline-derived CDR1 and CDR2 are SGHRS and YFSETQ. This CDR3 is built from 14 residues. With 5 bases removed from V and 1 base from J, the gap between germline ends came to 12 bases. The CDR3 loop reads CASSYGRANTEAFF. The CDR3 bases are TGCGCCAGCAGTTACGGCAGGGCGAACACTGAAGCTTTCTTT.

About this clone itself: Relative to the germline gene, one junction end is altered; a read error may explain this. V gene TRBV3-1 (or the pseudogene TRBV3-2) combines with J gene TRBJ1-1, with D tentatively TRBD1 (6 bases). CDR3 length equals 11 residues. The germline gives CDR1 LGHDT, CDR2 YNNKEL (reference sequence). For the CDR3, the DNA is TGTGCCAGCAGCCATCAGGGGAGGGGAATCTTT. Translating gives CASSHQGRGIF.

The rearrangement uses TRBV15 and TRBJ1-1; TRBD1 might be the D (5 bases). Germline loops: CDR1 LNHNV, CDR2 YYDKDF (reference sequence). Trimming pared 0 bases from V and 1 base from J, leaving 9 bases between. This CDR3 has 15 residues. This CDR3 reads CATSRDYTGNTEAFF. CDR3 sequence (DNA): TGTGCCACCAGCAGAGATTATACAGGGAACACTGAAGCTTTCTTT.

V and J are TRBV14 and TRBJ1-2; TRBD1 is a possible D gene (5 bases). Trimming shortened V by 1 base and J by 0 bases, and 24 bases separated the two germline ends. This CDR3 is 20 amino acids long. Germline V gene sequence: CDR1 SGHDN, CDR2 FVKESK. DNA for the CDR3: TGTGCCAGCAGCCAAGCTAGAGCCCCAGGGTACCGGTCCGCTAACTATGGCTACACCTTC. Its translation is CASSQARAPGYRSANYGYTF.

The gene calls are TRBV10-3 and TRBJ2-3; tentative D call: TRBD2 (6 bases). The CDR3 loop spans 14 amino acids. V lost 11 bases to trimming and J lost 0 bases, with 15 bases between them. Per the germline V gene, CDR1 is ENHRY and CDR2 is SYGVKD. The CDR3 DNA sequence: TGTGCCTCAATTCCCGGGACTAGCACAGATACGCAGTATTTT. Protein sequence: CASIPGTSTDTQYF.

The rearrangement links TRBV28 to TRBJ2-5; D unclear. The CDR3 loop spans 13 amino acids. Per germline, CDR1 MDHEN and CDR2 SYDVKM. V gave up 6 bases and J gave up 4 bases, with 12 bases separating them. Here the CDR3 DNA reads TGTGCCAGCAGCCGGTACCCTCCAGAGACCCAGTACTTC. Amino acids: CASSRYPPETQYF.

The chain is built from TRBV2 and TRBJ2-3; 8 nucleotides align to TRBD1. The CDR3 runs to 15 residues. Germline trimming cut 3 bases from V and 3 bases from J; bases unmatched to any gene: 5. CDR1 and CDR2 from the germline V gene are SNHLY and FYNNEI. The CDR3 DNA sequence: TGTGCCAGCAGTGAGAGACAGGGGTTAACAGATACGCAGTATTTT. This translates into CASSERQGLTDTQYF.

The chain recombines TRBV7-9 with TRBJ2-1, with D possibly matching TRBD2 (5 bases). Trimming took off 7 bases at V and 3 bases at J, with 16 bases between the two ends. In germline, CDR1 is SEHNR, CDR2 FQNEAQ (reference sequence). The CDR3 is 15 amino acids. The CDR3 sequence: CASTSGGFSYNEQFF. The CDR3 DNA sequence: TGTGCCAGCACCTCCGGCGGGTTCAGCTACAATGAGCAGTTCTTC.

The J gene is TRBJ2-5, the V gene TRBV5-4; possible D gene TRBD2, 6 bases. The CDR3 extends over 15 amino acids. Germline V gives CDR1 SGHNT, CDR2 YYREEE (reference sequence). V was cut by 0 bases and J by 4 bases, with 13 bases left in between. In DNA, the CDR3 is TGTGCCAGCAGCTTGGTTCCGCAGGGAGGAGAGACCCAGTACTTC. Its translation is CASSLVPQGGETQYF.

V usage is TRBV28 and J usage is TRBJ2-7; TRBD1 might be the D (5 bases). Germline V gene lookup returns CDR1 MDHEN and CDR2 SYDVKM. V lost 4 bases, J lost 1 base, and 14 bases lay in between. This CDR3 is 15 amino acids long. For the CDR3, the DNA is TGTGCCAGCAGTTCTCTTATTCAGGGTTCCTACGAGCAGTACTTC. It specifies CASSSLIQGSYEQYF. Full variable domain (remainder filled in from reference TRBV28 and TRBJ2-7): DVKVTQSSRYLVKRTGEKVFLECVQDMDHENMFWYRQDPGLGLRLIYFSYDVKMKEKGDIPEGYSVSREKKERFSLILESASTNQTSMYLCASSSLIQGSYEQYFGPGTRLTVT.